This passage covers 10 T cell receptor beta chains from one sample sequenced in a study of OX40 agonist ivuxolimab in advanced cancers. Assay: immunoSEQ multiplex PCR; the TCRdb copy retains only in-frame clones and omits some. The table records 85,000 to 95,000 clones, around nine tenths of them present only once. This specimen consisted of CD4+ or CD8+ T cells sorted from blood, obtained in a trial of the OX40 agonist ivuxolimab. The receptors come from an adult with an advanced solid tumor such as melanoma, head and neck, liver or kidney cancer.

The J gene is TRBJ2-5, the V gene TRBV5-1; 10 nucleotides align to TRBD1. CDR1 is SGHRS, CDR2 YFSETQ, per germline. The ends lost 5 bases at V and 5 bases at J; junction bases unmatched: 12. The CDR3 is 16 amino acids. CDR3 sequence reads: CASSWTGQGSSETQYF. The CDR3 nucleotides read TGCGCCAGCAGTTGGACGGGACAGGGGTCCTCGGAGACCCAGTACTTC.

The rearrangement uses TRBV7-9 and TRBJ1-2, with D maybe TRBD1 (6 bases). CDR1 is SEHNR, CDR2 FQNEAQ, per germline (reference sequence). The germline V and J ends were trimmed by 4 bases and 4 bases, with 10 bases remaining between them. This CDR3 has 13 amino acids. The CDR3 protein is CASSSPDSYGYTF. Written as DNA, the CDR3 is TGTGCCAGCAGCTCCCCGGACAGCTATGGCTACACCTTC.

The CDR3 spells CASRRYEGETQYF. The CDR3 DNA is TGTGCCAGCAGGCGTTACGAGGGGGAGACCCAGTACTTC. This rearrangement joins TRBV27 to TRBJ2-5; D might be TRBD1 or TRBD2, each matching 5 bases. V was shortened by 6 bases and J by 5 bases, with 13 bases between the two germline ends. Germline V gene sequence: CDR1 MNHEY, CDR2 SMNVEV (reference sequence). The CDR3 runs to 13 residues.

V is TRBV6-5 and J is TRBJ2-5; maybe TRBD2 (6 bases). CDR3 length: 14 residues. CDR1 and CDR2 from the germline V gene are MNHEY and SVGAGI. V lost 4 bases and J lost 5, with 14 bases in between. CDR3 loop: CASSSQGGIETQYF. The CDR3 DNA follows: TGTGCCAGCAGTTCTCAGGGAGGAATTGAGACCCAGTACTTC.

This sequence joins TRBV2 and TRBJ2-3; the D gene is possibly TRBD2 (6 bases). The germline V and J ends were trimmed by 1 base and 2 bases, with 13 bases remaining between them. Germline V gene lookup returns CDR1 SNHLY and CDR2 FYNNEI. The CDR3 is 16 residues long. The CDR3 spells CASSEVKTRPTDTQYF. The CDR3 DNA follows: TGTGCCAGCAGTGAAGTTAAGACTAGGCCCACAGATACGCAGTATTTT.

The rearrangement joins TRBV30 to TRBJ2-7; D perhaps matches TRBD1 (6 bases). CDR1 GTSNPN and CDR2 SVGIG come from the germline V gene (reference sequence). The CDR3 is 12 residues long. V lost 5 bases and J 6 bases, leaving 14 bases between the germline ends. CDR3 DNA sequence: TGTGCCTGGGGCCCGCTAGGGGGCGAGCAGTACTTC. Translating it yields CAWGPLGGEQYF.

The V gene is TRBV7-2, the J gene TRBJ1-2, with D perhaps TRBD1 (5 bases). This CDR3 has 14 residues. Trimming removed 5 bases from V and 6 bases from J, with 16 bases in between. Germline values: CDR1 SGHTA, CDR2 FQGNSA. The CDR3 reads CASSPQGGVNGYTF. The CDR3 DNA sequence: TGTGCCAGCAGCCCCCAAGGAGGGGTGAATGGCTACACCTTC.

The V call is TRBV18, the J call TRBJ1-1; D remains ambiguous. The germline CDR1 and CDR2 sequences are KGHSH and LQKENI. V was clipped by 6 bases and J by 1 base, with 9 bases between them. This CDR3 contains 13 residues. The CDR3 nucleotides read TGTGCCAGCTCGGAGTCGGGGAACACTGAAGCTTTCTTT. Residues: CASSESGNTEAFF.

The chain is built from TRBV5-1 and TRBJ2-2; possibly TRBD1 or TRBD2 for D (5 bases each). V gave up 1 base and J gave up 7 bases, with 17 bases separating them. In germline, CDR1 is SGHRS, CDR2 YFSETQ. The CDR3 totals 16 residues. The CDR3 region is CASSLFSGPNIGELFF. The CDR3 DNA sequence: TGCGCCAGCAGCTTGTTTTCGGGACCTAATATCGGGGAGCTGTTTTTT.

The chain combines TRBV5-1 with TRBJ2-3; the match to TRBD1 covers 12 bases. The trim removed 0 bases at V and 1 base at J, leaving 12 bases unmatched. This CDR3 is built from 20 residues. Germline CDR1 SGHRS, CDR2 YFSETQ. This CDR3 is CASSLVGPGTGGGGTDTQYF. The CDR3 DNA reads TGCGCCAGCAGCTTGGTTGGCCCCGGGACAGGGGGCGGTGGCACAGATACGCAGTATTTT.